This entry lists 8 T cell receptor beta chains sequenced from one sample in a study of CD8 T cells in ankylosing spondylitis. One entry per CDR3 protein, called by TCRdb with MiXCR from the 5' RACE reads. In the table there are approximately 150,000 distinct CDR3 sequences, approximately 44% of which are singletons. Specimen: synovial fluid, either unsorted or a sorted T cell fraction (not recorded which). The receptors shown here come from a male donor with ankylosing spondylitis.

This clonotype has more than one count but fewer than ten. V and J are TRBV20-1 and TRBJ1-1; D is ambiguous. Trimming left V 3 bases short and J 4 bases short, with 9 bases between. Germline V gives CDR1 DFQATT, CDR2 SNEGSKA (reference sequence). The length of the CDR3 is 12 residues. DNA of the CDR3: TGCAGTGCTAGCGGTGGGCCCACTGAAGCTTTCTTT. Translating gives CSASGGPTEAFF.

This clonotype turned up a few times. CDR3: CASSLGDTWGQTQYF. As DNA, the CDR3 is TGTGCCAGCAGTTTGGGGGACACCTGGGGGCAGACCCAGTACTTC. The chain carries TRBV12-3 or TRBV12-4 and TRBJ2-5; D perhaps matches TRBD1 (6 bases). This CDR3 contains 15 residues. The V end was cut by 3 bases, the J end by 6 bases, with 17 bases between.

The V gene is TRBV20-1, the J gene TRBJ2-7, with 11 bases lining up with TRBD2. The CDR3 covers 15 residues. Germline V gives CDR1 DFQATT, CDR2 SNEGSKA (reference sequence). V lost 1 base to trimming and J lost 4 bases; unmatched junction nucleotides: 6. CDR3 nucleotides: TGCAGTGCTAGAGGGGGACTAGCGGCCCCGTACGAGCAGTACTTC. It is translated as CSARGGLAAPYEQYF.

This chain uses TRBV6-1 with TRBJ1-4, with a possible D match to TRBD1 (6 bases). The CDR3 has 14 amino acids. V was shortened by 6 bases and J by 8 bases, with 16 bases between the two germline ends. Germline CDR1 is MNHNS and CDR2 is SASEGT. The DNA for the CDR3 is TGTGCCAGCAGCCACAGGGAGGAGCAGGAAAAACTGTTTTTT. Its protein is CASSHREEQEKLFF.

This clonotype has only one observation. This chain connects TRBV7-6 to TRBJ2-1; 14 bases align to TRBD2. CDR3 length equals 16 residues. Looked up from germline, CDR1 is SGHVS and CDR2 is FNYEAQ. After removal of 5 bases from V and 3 bases from J, the junction contained 3 bases not matched to a gene. In DNA, the CDR3 is TGTGCCAGCAGCAGAGGGACTAGCGGGAGCTACAATGAGCAGTTCTTC. Translating it yields CASSRGTSGSYNEQFF.

The CDR3: CAGGQGVNEQFF. CDR3 DNA: TGTGCTGGGGGACAGGGTGTAAATGAGCAGTTCTTC. The chain links TRBV10-3 to TRBJ2-1, with TRBD1 matching over 9 bases. The CDR3 covers 12 residues. The germline gives CDR1 ENHRY, CDR2 SYGVKD.

This clonotype was detected only a few times. This chain's CDR3 is CASSRRDRGSYEQYF. CDR3 DNA: TGTGCCAGCAGCCGCAGGGACAGGGGGTCCTACGAGCAGTACTTC. The chain recombines TRBV4-2 with TRBJ2-7, with 11 bases lining up with TRBD1. The J segment lost 1 base and the V segment lost 4 bases, leaving 3 bases of the junction unmatched. Germline V gene sequence: CDR1 LGHNA, CDR2 YNFKEQ. The CDR3 runs 15 residues.

The chain couples TRBV9 to TRBJ2-5; D possibly corresponds to TRBD2 (7 bases). Germline assignment: CDR1 SGDLS and CDR2 YYNGEE. The CDR3 is made up of 15 amino acids. Trimming left V 3 bases short and J 1 base short, with 13 bases between. This CDR3 is CASSEGGGTQETQYF. As DNA, the CDR3 is TGTGCCAGCAGCGAAGGGGGGGGGACCCAAGAGACCCAGTACTTC.